This T cell receptor beta chain appears in the sequencing data of a study of read filtering for tumor transcriptome and immune sequencing. As for the study in general: Revised staging placed fewer than ten patients in R-ISS I, about 16 in II, six or seven in III.

In regard to this clonotype: This may be a read error: a much more frequent sequence differs by one nucleotide.

Germline lookup yields CDR1 SGHRS and CDR2 YFSETQ. V gave up 5 bases and J gave up 5 bases, with 21 bases separating them. The CDR3 runs to 16 residues. Molecular barcoded adaptors covering alpha/delta and beta/gamma chains were used on 400 ng RNA. TCRdb re-called the reads through MiXCR, storing one row per CDR3 protein. The table has tens of thousands of distinct CDR3 sequences, roughly 21% seen once. Sequences were obtained from a population of CD138-negative cells sorted from bone marrow. The clonotype was recovered from a donor at least 40 years old with multiple myeloma. The V call is TRBV5-1, the J call TRBJ2-3; maybe TRBD2 (6 bases). Written as DNA, the CDR3 is TGCGCCAGCAGTTCGCACGCTGGCGGCGGGGAAGATACGCAGTATTTT. Translation gives CASSSHAGGGEDTQYF.